Included here is one TCR beta chain sequence, with context. Antigen specificity is unknown. This specimen comes from a study of shared clonotypes between healthy human individuals. About the research overall: Researchers assigned three CD4 naive, three CD4 memory, two CD8 naive and one CD8 memory plate to each donor. Study outcomes and limitations: The study generally estimated greater richness for naive than memory subsets. There were few donors, and this limited the genetic and exposure-history diversity represented.

This table comes from immunoSEQ multiplex PCR, and its TCRdb copy is limited to in-frame clones, with some not included. Among about 1 million clones listed, about 77% were seen once. This CDR3 contains 14 residues. The J segment lost 5 bases and the V segment lost 3 bases, leaving 7 bases of the junction unmatched. Germline CDR1 SGHDT, CDR2 YYEEEE. In the CD4+ fraction, cells were divided into CD45RA+ naive and CD45RA-negative memory subsets. The origin of this receptor is a young man in good health. The V gene is TRBV5-6, the J gene TRBJ1-2; 7 bases agree with TRBD1. The sample was memory CD4+ T cells sorted from blood. Noted subset: CD45RA-negative fraction. The CDR3 DNA reads as TGTGCCAGCAGCTCGACAGGGCCCCAATATGGCTACACCTTC. This translates into CASSSTGPQYGYTF.